Listed below are T cell receptor beta chains from one sample, sequenced in a study of beta chain features in type 1 diabetes. This table comes from immunoSEQ multiplex PCR, and its TCRdb copy is limited to in-frame clones, with some not included. The sample holds approximately 160,000 clones, approximately 10% seen once. What was sequenced was central memory CD4+ T cells from blood. These TCRs come from a man in his thirties or forties with type 1 diabetes. CDR3s include the opening cysteine and the closing phenylalanine or tryptophan. Each record gives: D gene, J gene, clone size, V gene, CDR3 DNA, CDR3 protein. The D gene is left open where the match is weak. The size entry is marked missing in some rows and otherwise reads once, few, many or a size class.

. | TRBJ2-1 | . | TRBV9 | TGTGCCAGCAGCGTATCGGGCGGCGGAGGGCTTGACAATGAGCAGTTCTTC | CASSVSGGGGLDNEQFF
TRBD1 | TRBJ2-7 | few | TRBV5-4 | TGTGCCAGCAGCTCCCGACAGGGATACGAGCAGTACTTC | CASSSRQGYEQYF
TRBD2 | TRBJ2-3 | . | TRBV7-3 | TGTGCCAGCAGCTTGAGGGAGGGCCCGCCAGATACGCAGTATTTT | CASSLREGPPDTQYF
. | TRBJ2-7 | few | TRBV11-2 | TGTGCCAGCAGCCAAATGCCGGGGAGTTACGAGCAGTACTTC | CASSQMPGSYEQYF
. | TRBJ1-5 | once | TRBV2 | TGTGCCAGCAGAGGTCTACAGGGCGTAGGTCAGCCCCAGCATTTT | CASRGLQGVGQPQHF
. | TRBJ2-6 | few | TRBV7-9 | TGTGCCAGCAGCTCCCTACCTGGGGCCAACGTCCTGACTTTC | CASSSLPGANVLTF
. | TRBJ2-7 | . | TRBV5-1 | TGCGCCAGCAGCTTGGCTTCCAGAAGAAGCTCCTACGAGCAGTACTTC | CASSLASRRSSYEQYF
. | TRBJ2-6 | few | TRBV21-1 | TGTGCCAGCAGCAACCGGGGGGCCAACGTCCTGACTTTC | CASSNRGANVLTF
. | TRBJ2-2 | few | TRBV10-3 | TGTGCCATCAGTGATGGGGCACAAACAAGGGGGGAGCTGTTTTTT | CAISDGAQTRGELFF
. | TRBJ2-7 | few | TRBV7-9 | TGTGCCAGCAGCTTAACCCAGTCCGTATACGAGCAGTACTTC | CASSLTQSVYEQYF
. | TRBJ1-1 | . | TRBV11-2 | TGTGCCAGCAGCTTAGAATCGCCTTCGCGGGCTTTCTTT | CASSLESPSRAFF
TRBD2 | TRBJ2-1 | few | TRBV5-1 | TGCGCCAGCAGCTTGGGACTAGCTATGGATGAGCAGTTCTTC | CASSLGLAMDEQFF
. | TRBJ2-7 | few | TRBV7-3 | TGTGCCAGCAGCTTAGGCGGCGGATGGAACGAGCAGTACTTC | CASSLGGGWNEQYF
. | TRBJ1-4 | few | TRBV10-2 | TGCGCCAGCAACCAGGCAACTAATGAAAAACTGTTTTTT | CASNQATNEKLFF
. | TRBJ2-7 | . | TRBV2 | TGTGCCAGCAATGGGGGACACGGCCTCGAGCAGTACTTC | CASNGGHGLEQYF
TRBD2 | TRBJ2-7 | few | TRBV5-1 | TGCGCCAGCAGCATGCGACTAGCGGCGGACGAGCAGTACTTC | CASSMRLAADEQYF
TRBD2 | TRBJ2-3 | . | TRBV27 | TGTGCCAGCAGTGGGGGACTAGCTACCGATACGCAGTATTTT | CASSGGLATDTQYF
TRBD2 | TRBJ2-1 | few | TRBV5-1 | TGCGCCAGCAGCCCCAACGGACTAGCGGGAGGCAATGAGCAGTTCTTC | CASSPNGLAGGNEQFF
TRBD2 | TRBJ2-1 | . | TRBV14 | TGTGCCAGCAGCTGGGGACTAGCGGCGTACAATGAGCAGTTCTTC | CASSWGLAAYNEQFF
. | TRBJ2-3 | . | TRBV6-4 | TGTGCCAGCAACTCCGTTCGGGAGCCTTGGGCAGATACGCAGTATTTT | CASNSVREPWADTQYF
. | TRBJ2-7 | . | TRBV18 | TGTGCCAGCTCACCACCGTCAAACTACGAGCAGTACTTC | CASSPPSNYEQYF
TRBD2 | TRBJ2-1 | . | TRBV7-7 | TGTGCCAGCACCAGAGGGACTAGCGGGATCCACAATGAGCAGTTCTTC | CASTRGTSGIHNEQFF
. | TRBJ2-7 | few | TRBV30 | TGTGCCTGGAGTGTAGGGGGACACTCCTACGAGCAGTACTTC | CAWSVGGHSYEQYF
. | TRBJ1-5 | . | TRBV27 | TGTGCCAGCAGCCGGAGTCAGGGGCATCAGCCCCAGCATTTT | CASSRSQGHQPQHF
. | TRBJ2-1 | few | TRBV2 | TGTGCCAGCAGTCGACTAGATATCAATGAGCAGTTCTTC | CASSRLDINEQFF
TRBD2 | TRBJ2-1 | few | TRBV15 | TGTGCCACCAGCGGGACTAGAGGGAATGAGCAGTTCTTC | CATSGTRGNEQFF
. | TRBJ2-1 | . | TRBV6-6 | TGTGCCAGCAGCCCACAGGTCTCCTACAATGAGCAGTTCTTC | CASSPQVSYNEQFF
TRBD1 | TRBJ1-2 | few | TRBV4-3 | TGCGCCAGCAGCACCCTAGACAGGGCGGACTATGGCTACACCTTC | CASSTLDRADYGYTF
. | TRBJ1-4 | few | TRBV30 | TGTGCCTGGAGCCACCTGAGGGAAAAACTGTTTTTT | CAWSHLREKLFF
TRBD2 | TRBJ2-1 | . | TRBV13 | TGTGCCAGCAGCTTAGAACTAGCGGGTATGCGGTTCTTC | CASSLELAGMRFF
. | TRBJ1-1 | few | TRBV28 | TGTGCCAGCAGTACGGCCGGGACTGGACCGAACACTGAAGCTTTCTTT | CASSTAGTGPNTEAFF
TRBD1 | TRBJ2-4 | . | TRBV5-1 | TGCGCCAGCAGCTTGGCCATCTCGGGACAGGGAAACATTCAGTACTTC | CASSLAISGQGNIQYF
TRBD1 | TRBJ1-2 | few | TRBV28 | TGTGCCGGAGCTGCACAGCCGGGACAGGGGATCTATGGCTACACCTTC | CAGAAQPGQGIYGYTF
TRBD1 | TRBJ1-2 | . | TRBV9 | TGTGCCAGCAGGGTGGGACAGGGGGCAGGTGGCTACACCTTC | CASRVGQGAGGYTF
. | TRBJ1-1 | few | TRBV29-1 | TGCAGCGTTGCGGGCCTCTCCGGGGGCACTGAAGCTTTCTTT | CSVAGLSGGTEAFF
TRBD1 | TRBJ1-2 | . | TRBV7-2 | TGTGCCAGCAGCTCTTCGACAGGGGCTATCTCCTTC | CASSSSTGAISF
TRBD2 | TRBJ2-1 | few | TRBV4-2 | TGTGCCAGCAGCCAAGACGAGGCTAGCGGGAGACGTTACAATGAGCAGTTCTTC | CASSQDEASGRRYNEQFF
TRBD2 | TRBJ2-7 | few | TRBV6-6 | TGTGCCAGCACCCCCTCAGCGGGAGTTCGAGAGCAGTACTTC | CASTPSAGVREQYF
TRBD2 | TRBJ2-7 | few | TRBV19 | TGTGCCAGTAGTAGTCGGACTAGCTCCTACGAGCAGTACTTC | CASSSRTSSYEQYF
. | TRBJ2-2 | few | TRBV7-9 | TGTGCCAGCAGCTTAGTCGGAGGGCACACCGGGGAGCTGTTTTTT | CASSLVGGHTGELFF
TRBD2 | TRBJ2-1 | few | TRBV19 | TGTGCCAGTAGTATCGGGGGGGGCGGGCGCTCCTACAATGAGCAGTTCTTC | CASSIGGGGRSYNEQFF
TRBD1 | TRBJ2-7 | . | TRBV7-2 | TGTGCCAGCAGCCCTTTCCCGGGACAGGGGTCCTACGAGCAGTACTTC | CASSPFPGQGSYEQYF
TRBD2 | TRBJ2-2 | few | TRBV29-1 | TGCAGCGTCCTAGGGACTAGCGGGAGAACCGGGGAGCTGTTTTTT | CSVLGTSGRTGELFF
TRBD2 | TRBJ2-1 | few | TRBV4-3 | TGCGCCAGCAGCCAAGATGATAGCGGGAGGGCCAATGAGCAGTTCTTC | CASSQDDSGRANEQFF
TRBD2 | TRBJ2-3 | . | TRBV5-4 | TGTGCCAGCAGCTTTGGCGGGAGAGGAACAGATACGCAGTATTTT | CASSFGGRGTDTQYF
. | TRBJ2-1 | . | TRBV6-5 | TGTGCCAGCAGTAACAGGGACAATGAGCAGTTCTTC | CASSNRDNEQFF
TRBD1 | TRBJ2-1 | . | TRBV6-5 | TGTGCCACCGGGGACAGGGACAATGAGCAGTTCTTC | CATGDRDNEQFF
. | TRBJ2-7 | few | TRBV4-1 | TGCGCCAGCAGCCAAGGGTACGGTTTAAGCTCCTACGAGCAGTACTTC | CASSQGYGLSSYEQYF
. | TRBJ1-1 | few | TRBV18 | TGTGCCAGCTCACTAGGGCAGGGCCCGAACACTGAAGCTTTCTTT | CASSLGQGPNTEAFF
TRBD2 | TRBJ2-1 | few | TRBV6-1 | TGTGCCAGCGCCGTGGGGGTCACTAGCGGGAATGAGCAGTTCTTC | CASAVGVTSGNEQFF
. | TRBJ2-7 | few | TRBV2 | TGTGCCAGCAGTGAAAGGCCCACGGGGGACGAGCAGTACTTC | CASSERPTGDEQYF